This T cell receptor beta chain was retrieved from a study of T-cell memory formation after mild COVID-19. General study points: Mainly CM and EM harbored the contracting CD4+ clones; mainly EMRA harbored the CD8+ ones. Day 15 to 85 contracting clones showed balanced CD4/CD8; later expanders leaned CD4+.

The 5'RACE method, run with constant-segment primers, produced TCR alpha and TCR beta cDNA libraries (carrying sample barcodes and UMIs). TCRdb independently ran MiXCR on the 5' RACE reads; one entry per CDR3 protein. The sample shows fewer than 450,000 distinct CDR3 sequences, 24% of them seen only once. As concerns this clonotype: Antigen: not known.

The CDR3 is 15 residues long. CDR1 and CDR2 (germline): SGHVS, FQNEAQ. Trimming removed 8 bases from V and 0 bases from J, with 16 bases in between. The material sequenced was PBMCs or a T cell subset sorted from them (not recorded which). This clonotype originated in an adult woman who had mild COVID-19 (a few samples of this study predate the infection). Cell type and time point are not known. The J gene is TRBJ1-2, the V gene TRBV7-8; D may be TRBD1 (5 bases). The CDR3 DNA follows: TGTGCCAGCTCACCCCGCCCGGGGGCTAACTATGGCTACACCTTC. Its translation: CASSPRPGANYGYTF.